The entry that follows covers one TCR beta chain sequence. This record belongs to a study of control samples from healthy donors and cancer patients. The J segment lost 5 bases and the V segment lost 0 bases, leaving 6 bases of the junction unmatched. CDR1 SGDLS and CDR2 YYNGEE come from the germline V gene. The CDR3 has 15 amino acids. Assay: immunoSEQ multiplex PCR; the TCRdb copy retains only in-frame clones and omits some. The table lists 160,000 or so clones, around 94% of them singletons. The specimen was PBMCs. The V call is TRBV9, the J call TRBJ2-3; 7 positions match TRBD2. This receptor was taken from a man aged 55-75 years with colorectal cancer. CDR3 protein: CASSVGTRAGDTQYF. The CDR3 nucleotides read TGTGCCAGCAGCGTAGGGACTAGAGCAGGAGATACGCAGTATTTT.